These 19 T cell receptor beta chains came from one sample sequenced in a study of OX40 agonist ivuxolimab in advanced cancers. The assay was immunoSEQ multiplex PCR, and TCRdb's table has in-frame clones only and misses some. The profile shows under 90,000 clones, 75% to 90% of them singletons. The sequencing here drew on CD4+ or CD8+ T cells sorted from blood, taken in a trial of the OX40 agonist ivuxolimab. The receptors come from an adult with an advanced solid tumor such as melanoma, head and neck, liver or kidney cancer.

This clone has just a few counts. DNA of the CDR3: TGTGCCAGCAGTCTAACAGGGGGAGGGGGGCAGCCCCAGCATTTT. This encodes CASSLTGGGGQPQHF. V gene TRBV28 combines with J gene TRBJ1-5; 8 bases line up with TRBD1. The CDR3 has 15 residues. Germline V gene sequence: CDR1 MDHEN, CDR2 SYDVKM. V gave up 5 bases and J gave up 7 bases; unmatched junction bases: 10.

Details on this clone: The same CDR3 is also encoded by other DNA sequences in this sample. The gene calls are TRBV11-2 and TRBJ2-5; D is ambiguous. Trimming pared 3 bases from V and 2 bases from J, leaving 7 bases between. Germline V gene sequence: CDR1 SGHAT, CDR2 FQNNGV. This CDR3 comprises 13 residues. The CDR3 nucleotides are TGTGCCAGCAGCTTTGGAAATCAAGAGACCCAGTACTTC. Protein sequence: CASSFGNQETQYF.

The V gene is TRBV6-5, the J gene TRBJ2-7; no firm D call. Trimming shortened V by 7 bases and J by 4 bases, and 8 bases separated the two germline ends. This CDR3 contains 11 residues. The germline V gene has CDR1 MNHEY and CDR2 SVGAGI. The CDR3 spells CASTGLYEQYF. CDR3 coding DNA: TGTGCCAGCACTGGGCTTTACGAGCAGTACTTC.

The chain uses TRBV7-2 and TRBJ1-5; 7 bases line up with TRBD1. Unmatched junction bases numbered 10, after V lost 5 bases and J lost 6 bases. The CDR3 length is 15 residues. CDR1 is SGHTA, CDR2 FQGNSA, per germline. The CDR3 spells CASSPKTGTGQPQHF. CDR3 bases: TGTGCCAGCAGCCCCAAGACAGGGACCGGTCAGCCCCAGCATTTT.

In this sample, this clone turned up once. This chain joins TRBV9 and TRBJ2-7; the match to TRBD1 covers 8 bases. The CDR3 runs to 15 residues. With 0 bases clipped from V and 6 bases from J, the junction kept 8 bases outside the gene matches. Germline V gives CDR1 SGDLS, CDR2 YYNGEE. The CDR3 protein is CASSVGNRGWSEQYF. For the CDR3, the DNA is TGTGCCAGCAGCGTAGGAAACAGGGGGTGGTCCGAGCAGTACTTC.

The J gene is TRBJ1-1, the V gene TRBV6-6; 10 nucleotides line up with TRBD1. The V gene's germline CDR1 is MNHNY and CDR2 SVGAGI (reference sequence). J lost 4 bases, V lost 2 bases, and 4 bases had no gene match. CDR3 length equals 15 residues. Here the CDR3 reads CASSYAWTGGTEAFF. CDR3 DNA sequence: TGTGCCAGCAGTTACGCCTGGACAGGGGGCACTGAAGCTTTCTTT.

This clone is a singleton in its sample. V is TRBV5-4 and J is TRBJ2-5; 10 nucleotides match TRBD1. CDR1 is SGHNT and CDR2 is YYREEE in the germline V gene (reference sequence). This CDR3 spans 13 amino acids. Trimming at V came to 9 bases and at J to 5 bases, leaving 7 bases not matched to a gene. The CDR3 sequence is CATTWTGGETQYF. The CDR3 nucleotides read TGTGCCACCACTTGGACAGGGGGGGAGACCCAGTACTTC.

The CDR3: CASIADRANTEAFF. DNA for the CDR3: TGTGCCAGCATCGCCGACAGGGCGAACACTGAAGCTTTCTTT. The V and J genes are TRBV6-4 and TRBJ1-1; 7 bases are a match to TRBD1. The V gene's germline CDR1 is MRHNA and CDR2 SNTAGT. V dropped 7 bases and J dropped 1; count of bases not matched to a gene: 6. This CDR3 is built from 14 residues.

The chain joins TRBV6-4 to TRBJ2-5, with 11 bases matching TRBD2. The CDR3 has 19 amino acids. Germline V gene lookup returns CDR1 MRHNA and CDR2 SNTAGT. Trimming removed 6 bases from V and 4 bases from J; junction bases left unmatched: 19. The CDR3 sequence: CASRVPEASGGRAPETQYF. The CDR3 nucleotides are TGTGCCAGCAGAGTCCCGGAGGCTAGCGGGGGGCGGGCCCCAGAGACCCAGTACTTC.

This rearrangement joins TRBV7-9 to TRBJ2-7; 11 bases are shared with TRBD1. Germline trimming cut 5 bases from V and 6 bases from J; bases unmatched to any gene: 6. The length of the CDR3 is 14 residues. Germline V gene data show CDR1 as SEHNR and CDR2 as FQNEAQ (reference sequence). Here the CDR3 DNA reads TGTGCCAGCAGCCCGTGGGGACAGGGGGGCGAGCAGTACTTC. Protein product: CASSPWGQGGEQYF.

This clone came up a few times. The V gene is TRBV18, the J gene TRBJ2-7; 11 bases map to TRBD1. The trim removed 3 bases at V and 6 bases at J, leaving 4 bases unmatched. The CDR3 length is 14 residues. Germline CDR1 is KGHSH and CDR2 is LQKENI. The CDR3 spells CASSPSGTGGEQYF. The CDR3 bases are TGTGCCAGCTCACCCTCAGGGACAGGGGGCGAGCAGTACTTC. Variable domain in full (rest from reference TRBV18 and TRBJ2-7): NAGVMQNPRHLVRRRGQEARLRCSPMKGHSHVYWYRQLPEEGLKFMVYLQKENIIDESGMPKERFSAEFPKEGPSILRIQQVVRGDSAAYFCASSPSGTGGEQYFGPGTRLTVT.

In this sample, this clone turned up once. The chain has TRBV5-6 and TRBJ1-6, with D uncertain. The CDR3 is 18 amino acids. V lost 2 bases and J 0 bases, leaving 15 bases between the germline ends. Germline V gene sequence: CDR1 SGHDT, CDR2 YYEEEE. The CDR3 sequence is CASSFNPPGSSYNSPLHF. CDR3 bases: TGTGCCAGCAGCTTTAATCCCCCGGGGAGCTCCTATAATTCACCCCTCCACTTT.

The chain is built from TRBV7-9 and TRBJ1-6; no reliable D call. The CDR3 is made up of 13 amino acids. V lost 5 bases and J lost 10, with 12 bases in between. Germline V gene sequence: CDR1 SEHNR, CDR2 FQNEAQ (reference sequence). CDR3 in amino acids: CASSRTSGSPLHF. CDR3 bases: TGTGCCAGCAGCCGGACCAGCGGGTCACCCCTCCACTTT.

This chain links TRBV19 with TRBJ2-3, with D hard to call. Trimming shortened V by 0 bases and J by 1 base, and 2 bases separated the two germline ends. CDR1 and CDR2 (germline): LNHDA, SQIVND (reference sequence). The CDR3 loop spans 13 amino acids. CDR3 sequence (DNA): TGTGCCAGTAGTATAGAAGGCACAGATACGCAGTATTTT. Translated, it gives CASSIEGTDTQYF. The variable domain in full, with the rest retrieved from reference TRBV19 and TRBJ2-3, is DGGITQSPKYLFRKEGQNVTLSCEQNLNHDAMYWYRQDPGQGLRLIYYSQIVNDFQKGDIAEGYSVSREKKESFPLTVTSAQKNPTAFYLCASSIEGTDTQYFGPGTRLTVL.

The chain uses TRBV6-1 and TRBJ2-7; D gene ambiguous. Germline V gene lookup returns CDR1 MNHNS and CDR2 SASEGT. There are 14 residues in the CDR3. Trimming stripped 5 bases from V and 0 bases from J, with 11 bases between. The DNA of the CDR3 is TGTGCCAGCAGTCCCGACGGAAGCTCCTACGAGCAGTACTTC. It is translated as CASSPDGSSYEQYF.

This sequence joins TRBV6-1 and TRBJ2-3; no clear D. In germline, CDR1 is MNHNS, CDR2 SASEGT. With 6 bases removed from V and 4 bases from J, the gap between germline ends came to 14 bases. The CDR3 spans 14 residues. CDR3 residues: CASRVGNRADTQYF. CDR3 coding DNA: TGTGCCAGCAGGGTAGGGAATCGGGCAGATACGCAGTATTTT.

The chain has TRBV10-3 and TRBJ1-2; D might be TRBD1 (6 bases). CDR1 and CDR2 from the germline V gene are ENHRY and SYGVKD. The CDR3 length is 19 residues. V lost 2 bases to trimming and J lost 1 base, with 23 bases between them. The CDR3 region has the DNA TGTGCCATCAGTGAGCCCAGGCGAATTCAGGGGACATATAACTATGGCTACACCTTC. Encoded protein: CAISEPRRIQGTYNYGYTF.

The rearrangement links TRBV2 to TRBJ2-3; 8 nucleotides match TRBD2. The trim removed 8 bases at V and 1 base at J, leaving 5 bases unmatched. This CDR3 is 14 amino acids long. Germline V gene sequence: CDR1 SNHLY, CDR2 FYNNEI. CDR3 DNA sequence: TGTGCCAGCGGCGGGACTAGAGGCACAGATACGCAGTATTTT. Translating it yields CASGGTRGTDTQYF.

The CDR3 coding sequence is TGTGCCAGCAGTTCCAGGGGAGCGGGAGTTGTGAATGAGCAGTTCTTC. This codes for CASSSRGAGVVNEQFF. The V gene is TRBV6-5, the J gene TRBJ2-1; 8 bases are a match to TRBD2. This CDR3 comprises 16 residues. The ends lost 4 bases at V and 7 bases at J; junction bases unmatched: 12. The germline V gene encodes CDR1 MNHEY and CDR2 SVGAGI.